These 22 T cell receptor beta chains were sequenced from one sample in a study of STAT5B mutations in CD4+ large granular lymphocyte leukemia (dated 2022 in TCRdb). Library preparation was by the immunoSEQ multiplex PCR assay. TCRdb's version of the immuneACCESS table is confined to in-frame rearrangements and falls short of the full clone set. An unresolved V gene accounts for under half of the shortfall where checked; the remainder is of unknown origin. Across this sample there are about 37,000 clones, with about 85% seen only once. The top ten clonotypes cover 3.4% of the sample. Sequences were obtained from CD4+ T cells from blood buffy coats. The receptors here all came from a human donor in good health.

This chain connects TRBV5-5 to TRBJ2-7; 8 nucleotides match TRBD2. V lost 6 bases and J lost 3; bases outside the gene matches: 8. Germline V lookup: CDR1 SGHKS, CDR2 YYEKEE (reference sequence). The CDR3 is 14 residues long. The CDR3 is CASIKLGGGYEQYF. The CDR3 DNA is TGTGCCAGCATCAAACTCGGGGGGGGCTACGAGCAGTACTTC. The full variable domain, with the rest looked up from reference TRBV5-5 and TRBJ2-7, is DAGVTQSPTHLIKTRGQQVTLRCSPISGHKSVSWYQQVLGQGPQFIFQYYEKEERGRGNFPDRFSARQFPNYSSELNVNALLLGDSALYLCASIKLGGGYEQYFGPGTRLTVT.

This chain joins TRBV7-2 and TRBJ1-5; weak D call: TRBD1 (5 bases). Per germline, CDR1 SGHTA and CDR2 FQGNSA. V was cut by 1 base and J by 1 base, with 8 bases left in between. The CDR3 totals 15 residues. The CDR3, as DNA: TGTGCCAGCAGCTTAGACTGGGACAGCAATCAGCCCCAGCATTTT. Translation: CASSLDWDSNQPQHF.

The V and J genes are TRBV10-2 and TRBJ2-5, with D perhaps matching TRBD1 or TRBD2 (5 bases each). Germline V CDR1 and CDR2: WSHSY, SAAADI. This CDR3 region has 14 residues. V gave up 6 bases and J gave up 5 bases, with 16 bases separating them. Here the CDR3 DNA reads TGCGCCAGCAGGGGGGTTGAGGGCCGGGAGACCCAGTACTTC. Translated: CASRGVEGRETQYF.

The chain's CDR3 is CAIRQGAKQETQYF. CDR3 bases: TGTGCCATTCGTCAGGGGGCGAAACAAGAGACCCAGTACTTC. V and J are TRBV10-3 and TRBJ2-5, with 8 nucleotides matching TRBD1. The CDR3 consists of 14 residues. V lost 9 bases, J lost 2 bases, and 8 bases stayed unmatched. Germline CDR1 and CDR2: ENHRY and SYGVKD.

The chain recombines TRBV5-4 with TRBJ2-1, with D perhaps matching TRBD1 or TRBD2 (5 bases each). The CDR3 loop spans 14 amino acids. The V gene's germline CDR1 is SGHNT and CDR2 YYREEE (reference sequence). V lost 3 bases and J lost 7, with 14 bases in between. DNA for the CDR3: TGTGCCAGCAGCTACCCCGGGACCAAAAATGAGCAGTTCTTC. Translating it yields CASSYPGTKNEQFF.

The chain links TRBV14 to TRBJ2-3; a weak D match, TRBD2 (6 bases). The V end lost 4 bases, the J end lost 6 bases, and 20 bases lay between the germline ends. The CDR3 length is 16 residues. Germline lookup yields CDR1 SGHDN and CDR2 FVKESK. The CDR3 here is CASSPPSSGTMDTQYF. Here the CDR3 DNA reads TGTGCCAGCAGCCCTCCAAGTAGCGGAACCATGGATACGCAGTATTTT.

The rearrangement links TRBV19 to TRBJ2-2; 8 nucleotides line up with TRBD1. The V gene end was trimmed by 6 bases and the J gene end by 7 bases; junction bases not matched to a gene: 7. Looked up from germline, CDR1 is LNHDA and CDR2 is SQIVND (reference sequence). The CDR3 covers 14 residues. CDR3 protein: CASSPYRGNGELFF. CDR3 nucleotides: TGTGCCAGTAGCCCCTACAGGGGGAACGGGGAGCTGTTTTTT.

This rearrangement joins TRBV28 to TRBJ2-7, with 9 nucleotides matching TRBD2. The CDR3 is 15 amino acids. CDR1 and CDR2 from the germline V gene are MDHEN and SYDVKM. The junction had 14 bases not matched to a gene; V was cut back by 5 bases and J by 9 bases. DNA for the CDR3: TGTGCCAGCAGTCCCCAAGGTAGCGGGGGCTGGGGGCAGTACTTC. It codes for CASSPQGSGGWGQYF.

The chain has TRBV5-1 and TRBJ1-2; no clear D gene. V was trimmed by 7 bases and J by 1 base, leaving 17 bases between them. Germline V lookup: CDR1 SGHRS, CDR2 YFSETQ. The CDR3 consists of 15 residues. CDR3 amino acids: CASGSGVSLNYGYTF. In DNA, the CDR3 is TGCGCCAGCGGAAGCGGCGTCAGTCTTAACTATGGCTACACCTTC.

This clone was seen just once. V and J are TRBV18 and TRBJ1-4; no clear D. The V end was cut by 2 bases, the J end by 0 bases, with 7 bases between. CDR3 length: 15 amino acids. In germline, CDR1 is KGHSH, CDR2 LQKENI. The CDR3 reads CASSPVSPTNEKLFF. CDR3 nucleotide sequence: TGTGCCAGCTCACCAGTCAGCCCAACTAATGAAAAACTGTTTTTT.

The chain has TRBV5-5 and TRBJ1-1, with 8 bases fitting TRBD1. CDR1 SGHKS and CDR2 YYEKEE come from the germline V gene (reference sequence). The V and J ends lost 2 bases and 12 bases, in that order; junction bases with no gene match: 6. There are 12 residues in the CDR3. The CDR3 sequence is CASSFGQGHPFF. The DNA for the CDR3 is TGTGCCAGCAGCTTCGGACAGGGTCATCCTTTCTTT.

The chain links TRBV11-2 to TRBJ1-4, with TRBD1 as a possible D gene (6 bases). Germline V lookup: CDR1 SGHAT, CDR2 FQNNGV. The CDR3 loop spans 15 amino acids. The germline V and J ends were trimmed by 7 bases and 3 bases, with 15 bases remaining between them. CDR3 in amino acids: CASKGGLVSNEKLFF. DNA of the CDR3: TGTGCCAGCAAGGGGGGGCTTGTATCTAATGAAAAACTGTTTTTT. The complete variable domain, with remaining parts taken from reference TRBV11-2 and TRBJ1-4, reads EAGVAQSPRYKIIEKRQSVAFWCNPISGHATLYWYQQILGQGPKLLIQFQNNGVVDDSQLPKDRFSAERLKGVDSTLKIQPAKLEDSAVYLCASKGGLVSNEKLFFGSGTQLSVL.

The rearrangement uses TRBV6-5 and TRBJ2-5; maybe TRBD1 (6 bases). In germline, CDR1 is MNHEY, CDR2 SVGAGI. Trimming removed 0 bases from V and 5 bases from J, with 7 bases in between. This CDR3 has 13 residues. CDR3 in DNA: TGTGCCAGCAGTTACTCTACAGGGGAGACCCAGTACTTC. This encodes CASSYSTGETQYF.

The V call is TRBV7-6, the J call TRBJ2-7; D possibly corresponds to TRBD1 (5 bases). The CDR3 spans 14 residues. The V gene's germline CDR1 is SGHVS and CDR2 FNYEAQ. The V end lost 1 base, the J end lost 0 bases, and 7 bases lay between the germline ends. The CDR3 here is CASSLGGPSYEQYF. As DNA, the CDR3 is TGTGCCAGCAGCTTAGGGGGCCCCTCCTACGAGCAGTACTTC.

On this clone: Other DNA sequences from this sample encode an identical CDR3 as well. The chain carries TRBV7-9 and TRBJ2-3, with D maybe TRBD2 (5 bases). The CDR3 contains 13 residues. Germline assignment: CDR1 SEHNR and CDR2 FQNEAQ (reference sequence). Trimming took 5 bases from V and 4 from J, leaving 10 bases between them. The CDR3 bases are TGTGCCAGCAGCCCCCGGGGTCCAGATACGCAGTATTTT. Its translation is CASSPRGPDTQYF.

The chain recombines TRBV7-2 with TRBJ2-5; TRBD1 or TRBD2 may be the D gene (5 bases each). The CDR3 has 14 residues. Germline V CDR1 and CDR2: SGHTA, FQGNSA. With 6 bases removed from V and 5 bases from J, the gap between germline ends came to 16 bases. The CDR3 here is CASRGGQGLETQYF. Here the CDR3 DNA reads TGTGCCAGCAGGGGCGGGCAGGGTTTGGAGACCCAGTACTTC. Based on the CDR3 plus reference TRBV7-2 and TRBJ2-5, the full variable domain is GAGVSQSPSNKVTEKGKDVELRCDPISGHTALYWYRQSLGQGLEFLIYFQGNSAPDKSGLPSDRFSAERTGGSVSTLTIQRTQQEDSAVYLCASRGGQGLETQYFGPGTRLLVL.

The chain uses TRBV6-6 and TRBJ2-1; 7 positions match TRBD2. CDR3 length equals 15 residues. The germline gives CDR1 MNHNY, CDR2 SVGAGI (reference sequence). V lost 5 bases, J lost 4 bases, and 8 bases stayed unmatched. Written as DNA, the CDR3 is TGTGCCAGCAGTCTAGCTAGCGGACCTTACAATGAGCAGTTCTTC. Encoded protein: CASSLASGPYNEQFF.

This rearrangement joins TRBV9 to TRBJ1-2; maybe TRBD1 (5 bases). The germline V and J ends were trimmed by 0 bases and 4 bases, with 13 bases remaining between them. Germline CDR1 is SGDLS and CDR2 is YYNGEE. CDR3 size: 15 residues. The CDR3 reads CASSVASAGLYGYTF. In nucleotides, the CDR3 is TGTGCCAGCAGCGTAGCATCCGCAGGGCTCTATGGCTACACCTTC.

The rearrangement links TRBV2 to TRBJ2-3; 10 bases are a match to TRBD1. V was pared by 10 bases and J by 8 bases, with 9 bases of the junction left unmatched. Germline lookup yields CDR1 SNHLY and CDR2 FYNNEI. This CDR3 is 13 amino acids long. The CDR3 bases are TGTGCCACGGGGACAGGGGCGTTTGGTACGCAGTATTTT. Its translation is CATGTGAFGTQYF.

This clone was found once. The chain has TRBV19 and TRBJ2-1; no definite D call. Germline V gene sequence: CDR1 LNHDA, CDR2 SQIVND (reference sequence). This CDR3 spans 11 amino acids. V gave up 4 bases and J gave up 8 bases, with 6 bases separating them. The chain's CDR3 is CASSSTDEQFF. CDR3 in DNA: TGTGCCAGTAGTAGTACCGATGAGCAGTTCTTC.

The chain links TRBV5-1 to TRBJ2-3; 8 nucleotides agree with TRBD1. Germline V gene lookup returns CDR1 SGHRS and CDR2 YFSETQ. This CDR3 is built from 15 residues. Trimming cost V 3 bases and J 0 bases; bases outside gene matches: 3. The CDR3: CASSSTGGSTDTQYF. The CDR3 DNA is TGCGCCAGCAGCTCCACAGGGGGTAGCACAGATACGCAGTATTTT.

J is TRBJ2-3 and V is TRBV20-1; TRBD1 might be the D (6 bases). V was cut by 4 bases and J by 7 bases, with 9 bases left in between. Germline loops: CDR1 DFQATT, CDR2 SNEGSKA (reference sequence). This CDR3 has 11 amino acids. CDR3 in DNA: TGCAGTGCTATACAGGGAAATACGCAGTATTTT. As protein: CSAIQGNTQYF.